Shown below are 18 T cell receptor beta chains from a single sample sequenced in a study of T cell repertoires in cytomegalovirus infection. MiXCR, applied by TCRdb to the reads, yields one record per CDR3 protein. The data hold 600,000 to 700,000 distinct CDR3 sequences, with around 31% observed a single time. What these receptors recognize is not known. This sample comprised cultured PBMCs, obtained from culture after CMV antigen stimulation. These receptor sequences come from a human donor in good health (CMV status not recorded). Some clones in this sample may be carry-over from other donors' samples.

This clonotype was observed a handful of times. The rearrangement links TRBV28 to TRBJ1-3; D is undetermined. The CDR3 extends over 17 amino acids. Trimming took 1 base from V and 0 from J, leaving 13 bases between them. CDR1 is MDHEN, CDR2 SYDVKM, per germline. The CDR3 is CASSLFRRGRSGNTIYF. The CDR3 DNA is TGTGCCAGCAGTTTATTTCGGCGAGGTCGCTCTGGAAACACCATATATTTT.

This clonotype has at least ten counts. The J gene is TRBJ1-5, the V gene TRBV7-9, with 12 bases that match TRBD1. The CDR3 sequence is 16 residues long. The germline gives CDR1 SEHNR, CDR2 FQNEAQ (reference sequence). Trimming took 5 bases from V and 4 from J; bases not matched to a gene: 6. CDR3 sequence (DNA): TGTGCCAGCAGCAAAGGGACAGGGGGCCCTAATCAGCCCCAGCATTTT. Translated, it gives CASSKGTGGPNQPQHF.

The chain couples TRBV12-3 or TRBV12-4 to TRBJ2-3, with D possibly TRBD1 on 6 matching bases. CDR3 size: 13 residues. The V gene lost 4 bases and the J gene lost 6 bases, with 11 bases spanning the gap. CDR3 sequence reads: CASSSSGDDTQYF. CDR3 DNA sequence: TGTGCCAGCAGTTCGTCAGGGGACGATACGCAGTATTTT.

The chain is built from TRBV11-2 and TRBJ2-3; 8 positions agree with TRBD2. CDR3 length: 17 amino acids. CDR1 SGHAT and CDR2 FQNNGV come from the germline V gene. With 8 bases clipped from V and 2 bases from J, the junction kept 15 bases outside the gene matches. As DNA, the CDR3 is TGTGCCAGCTCCCCCTCAACCCCGGGACTAGACACAGATACGCAGTATTTT. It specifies CASSPSTPGLDTDTQYF.

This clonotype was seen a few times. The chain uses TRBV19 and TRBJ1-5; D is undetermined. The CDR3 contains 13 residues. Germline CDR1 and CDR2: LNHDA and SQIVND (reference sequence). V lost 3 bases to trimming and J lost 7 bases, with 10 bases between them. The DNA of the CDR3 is TGTGCCAGTAGTATCCGGGGTGCCCAGCCCCAGCATTTT. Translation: CASSIRGAQPQHF.

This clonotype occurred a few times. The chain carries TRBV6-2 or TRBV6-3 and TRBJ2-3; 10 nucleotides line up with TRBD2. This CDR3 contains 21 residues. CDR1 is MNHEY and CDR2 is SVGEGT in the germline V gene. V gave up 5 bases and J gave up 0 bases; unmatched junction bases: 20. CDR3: CASSPGQGAGGPQRSTDTQYF. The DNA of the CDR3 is TGTGCCAGCAGTCCGGGGCAGGGAGCGGGGGGGCCCCAACGGAGCACAGATACGCAGTATTTT.

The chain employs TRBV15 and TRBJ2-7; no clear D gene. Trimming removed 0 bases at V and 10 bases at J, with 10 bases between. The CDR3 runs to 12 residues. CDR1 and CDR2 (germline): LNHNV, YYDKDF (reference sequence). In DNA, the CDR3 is TGTGCCACCAGCAGAGATCTGACGCGCCAGTACTTC. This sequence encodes CATSRDLTRQYF.

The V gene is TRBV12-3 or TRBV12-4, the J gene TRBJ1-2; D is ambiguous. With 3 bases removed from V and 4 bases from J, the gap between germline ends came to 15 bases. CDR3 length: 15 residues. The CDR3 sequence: CASSFVSPGSYGYTF. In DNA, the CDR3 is TGTGCCAGCAGTTTCGTATCCCCGGGGAGCTATGGCTACACCTTC.

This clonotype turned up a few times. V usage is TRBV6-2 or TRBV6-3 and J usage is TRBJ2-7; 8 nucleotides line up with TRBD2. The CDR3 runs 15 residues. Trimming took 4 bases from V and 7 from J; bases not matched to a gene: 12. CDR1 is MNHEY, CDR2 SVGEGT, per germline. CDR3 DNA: TGTGCCAGCAGTTTGACTCGAGCGGGAGCTTCGGAGCAGTACTTC. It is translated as CASSLTRAGASEQYF.

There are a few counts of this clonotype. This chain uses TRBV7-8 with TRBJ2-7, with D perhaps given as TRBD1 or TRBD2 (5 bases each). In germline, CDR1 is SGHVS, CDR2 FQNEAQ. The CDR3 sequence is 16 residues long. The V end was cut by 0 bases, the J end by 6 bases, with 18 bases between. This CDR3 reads CASSLAGTVGSSEQYF. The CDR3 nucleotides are TGTGCCAGCAGCTTAGCAGGGACCGTGGGGTCGTCCGAGCAGTACTTC.

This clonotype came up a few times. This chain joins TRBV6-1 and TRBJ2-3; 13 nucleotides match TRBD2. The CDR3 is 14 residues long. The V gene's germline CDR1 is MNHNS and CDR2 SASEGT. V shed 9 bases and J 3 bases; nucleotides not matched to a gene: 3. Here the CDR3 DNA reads TGTGCCAGTATGGGACTAGCGGGAACAGATACGCAGTATTTT. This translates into CASMGLAGTDTQYF.

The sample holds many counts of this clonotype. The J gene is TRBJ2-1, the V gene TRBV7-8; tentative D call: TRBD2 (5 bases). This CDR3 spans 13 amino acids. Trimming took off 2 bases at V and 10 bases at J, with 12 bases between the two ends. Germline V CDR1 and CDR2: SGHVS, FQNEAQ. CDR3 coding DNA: TGTGCCAGCAGCTTAAAGGGTAGCGCCGAGCAGTTCTTC. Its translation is CASSLKGSAEQFF.

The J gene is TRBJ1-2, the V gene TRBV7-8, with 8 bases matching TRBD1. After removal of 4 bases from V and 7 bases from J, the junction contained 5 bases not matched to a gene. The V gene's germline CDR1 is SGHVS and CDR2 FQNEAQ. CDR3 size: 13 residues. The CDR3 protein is CASSSGGEFGYTF. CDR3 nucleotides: TGTGCCAGCAGCTCAGGGGGCGAGTTTGGCTACACCTTC.

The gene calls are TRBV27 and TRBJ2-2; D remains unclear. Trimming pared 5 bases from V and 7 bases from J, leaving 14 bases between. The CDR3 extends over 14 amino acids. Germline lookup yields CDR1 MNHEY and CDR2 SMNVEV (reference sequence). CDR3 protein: CASSPNFNSGELFF. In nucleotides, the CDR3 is TGTGCCAGCAGTCCCAACTTCAATAGCGGGGAGCTGTTTTTT.

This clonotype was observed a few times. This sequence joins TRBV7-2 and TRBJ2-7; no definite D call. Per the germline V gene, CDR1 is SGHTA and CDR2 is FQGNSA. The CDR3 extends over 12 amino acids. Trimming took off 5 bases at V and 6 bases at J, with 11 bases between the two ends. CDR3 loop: CASSRPAGEQYF. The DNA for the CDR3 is TGTGCCAGCAGCCGCCCCGCCGGCGAGCAGTACTTC.

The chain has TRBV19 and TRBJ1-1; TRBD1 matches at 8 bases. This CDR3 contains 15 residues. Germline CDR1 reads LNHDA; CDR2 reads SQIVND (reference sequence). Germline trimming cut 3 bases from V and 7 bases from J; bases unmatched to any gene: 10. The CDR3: CASSIPGQAINEAFF. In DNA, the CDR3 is TGTGCCAGTAGTATCCCGGGACAGGCCATCAATGAAGCTTTCTTT.

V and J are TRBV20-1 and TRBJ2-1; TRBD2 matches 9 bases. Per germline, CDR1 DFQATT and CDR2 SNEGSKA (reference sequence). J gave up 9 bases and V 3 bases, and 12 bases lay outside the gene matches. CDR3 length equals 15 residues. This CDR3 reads CSASHLAGRRGEQFF. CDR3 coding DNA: TGCAGTGCTAGCCATCTAGCGGGGAGGAGGGGTGAGCAGTTCTTC.

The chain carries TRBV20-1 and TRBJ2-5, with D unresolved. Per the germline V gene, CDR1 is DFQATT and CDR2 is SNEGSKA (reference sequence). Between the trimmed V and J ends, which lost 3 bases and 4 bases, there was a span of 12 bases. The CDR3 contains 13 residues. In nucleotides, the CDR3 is TGCAGTGCTAGGGCCTACGCACGAGAGACCCAGTACTTC. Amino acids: CSARAYARETQYF.